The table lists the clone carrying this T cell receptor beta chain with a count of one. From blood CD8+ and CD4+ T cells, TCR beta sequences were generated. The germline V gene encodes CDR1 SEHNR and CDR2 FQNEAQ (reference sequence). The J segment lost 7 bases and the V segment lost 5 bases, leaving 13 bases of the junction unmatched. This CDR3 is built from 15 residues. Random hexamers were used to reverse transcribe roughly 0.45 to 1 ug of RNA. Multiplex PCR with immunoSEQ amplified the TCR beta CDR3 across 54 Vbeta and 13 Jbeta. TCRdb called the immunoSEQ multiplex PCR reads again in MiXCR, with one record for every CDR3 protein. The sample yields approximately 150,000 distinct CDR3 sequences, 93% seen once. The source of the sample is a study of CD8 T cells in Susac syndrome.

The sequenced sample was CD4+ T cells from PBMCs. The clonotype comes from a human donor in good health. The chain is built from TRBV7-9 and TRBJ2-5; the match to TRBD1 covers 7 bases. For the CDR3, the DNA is TGTGCCAGCAGCACCCAACAGGGGACGGTTGGGACCCAGTACTTC. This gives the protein CASSTQQGTVGTQYF.